This T cell receptor (beta chain) was documented in a study of blood T cell repertoires in COVID-19. About the research overall: The origin of the acute and convalescent COVID-19 samples was the United States, Italy and Spain. PBMCs, B-cell-depleted T cells, or T cells provided the cDNA or gDNA that made up the material.

Per the original methods: Researchers report that nucleated cell counts were estimated from reference gene primer amplification. Sequenced by immunoSEQ multiplex PCR; TCRdb stores in-frame clones only, minus some. V and J calls and clone size are as listed in that table; D and trimming were resolved from the DNA. The data show over 75,000 clones, 60% to 85% seen once. Trimming removed 4 bases from V and 5 bases from J; junction bases left unmatched: 16. The CDR3 consists of 17 residues. Germline lookup yields CDR1 LNHDA and CDR2 SQIVND (reference sequence). Sequencing was carried out using peripheral blood. This sequence joins TRBV19 and TRBJ2-7; 8 bases are a match to TRBD1. The sequence came from a man between 45 and 60 years old who had recovered from COVID-19. Written as DNA, the CDR3 is TGTGCCAGTAGTAAACACGCCGAGGGACAGGTCCGGGACGAGCAGTACTTC. This encodes CASSKHAEGQVRDEQYF.